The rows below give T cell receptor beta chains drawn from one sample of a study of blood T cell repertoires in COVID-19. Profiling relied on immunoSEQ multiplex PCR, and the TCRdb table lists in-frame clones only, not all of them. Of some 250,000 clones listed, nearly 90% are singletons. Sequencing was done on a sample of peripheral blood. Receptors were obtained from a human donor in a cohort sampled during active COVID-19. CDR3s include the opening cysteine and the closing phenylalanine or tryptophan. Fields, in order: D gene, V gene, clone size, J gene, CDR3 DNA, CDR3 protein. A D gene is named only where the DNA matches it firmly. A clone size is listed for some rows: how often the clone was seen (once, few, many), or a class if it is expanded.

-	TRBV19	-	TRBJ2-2	TGTGCCAGTACGCGATTGAACACCGGGGAGCTGTTTTTT	CASTRLNTGELFF
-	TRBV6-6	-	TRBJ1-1	TGTGCCAGCAGTCGAAGGAGGGCAGTGAACACTGAAGCTTTCTTT	CASSRRRAVNTEAFF
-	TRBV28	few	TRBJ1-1	TGTGCCAGCAGTCTTCAGGGTTCCACTGAAGCTTTCTTT	CASSLQGSTEAFF
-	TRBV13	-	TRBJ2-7	TGTGCCAGCAGCTTAGCATGGGGGCGGGAGAAGGCCTACGAGCAGTACTTC	CASSLAWGREKAYEQYF
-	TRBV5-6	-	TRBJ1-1	TGTGCCAGCAGACCTTCACAAAACACTGAAGCTTTCTTT	CASRPSQNTEAFF
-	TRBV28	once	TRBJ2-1	TGTGCCAGCAGTTTCCGACAGGCGCCAAGACCTGAGCAGTTCTTC	CASSFRQAPRPEQFF
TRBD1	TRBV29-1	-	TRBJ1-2	TGCAGCGTCCACGGGACAGGGGTTTATGGCTACACCTTC	CSVHGTGVYGYTF
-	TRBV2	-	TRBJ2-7	TGTGCCAGTAGCCGCTCCTACGAGCAGTACTTC	CASSRSYEQYF
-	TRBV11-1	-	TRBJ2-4	TGTGCCAGCAGCTTGGAAAGGGGGTTGATAAACATTCAGTACTTC	CASSLERGLINIQYF
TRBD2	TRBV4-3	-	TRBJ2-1	TGCGCCAGCAGCCAAGAATTGTTCGGACTAGCGAACGAGCAGTTCTTC	CASSQELFGLANEQFF
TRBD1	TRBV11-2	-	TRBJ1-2	TGTGCCAGCAGCTCATTAGGGGGCCGGGACGGACCCTATGGCTACACCTTC	CASSSLGGRDGPYGYTF
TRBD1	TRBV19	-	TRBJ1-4	TGTGCCAGTAGTCAACAGGGGAGTAGCGAAAAACTGTTTTTT	CASSQQGSSEKLFF
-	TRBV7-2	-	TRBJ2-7	TGTGCCAGCAGCCATCCCTCCTACGAGCAGTACTTC	CASSHPSYEQYF
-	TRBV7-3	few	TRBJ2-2	TGTGCCAGCAGCTTAACGAGGACTCCACCCGGGGAGCTGTTTTTT	CASSLTRTPPGELFF
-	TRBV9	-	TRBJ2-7	TGTGCCAGCAGCCCAAGGGGCGACTACGAGCAGTACTTC	CASSPRGDYEQYF
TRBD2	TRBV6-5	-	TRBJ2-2	TGTGCCAGTAGGGGACTAGCGGGAGTCGGGGAGCTGTTTTTT	CASRGLAGVGELFF
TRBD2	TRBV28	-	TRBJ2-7	TGTGCCAGCTATCCCGGGCGGGAGAGGTACGAGCAGTACTTC	CASYPGRERYEQYF
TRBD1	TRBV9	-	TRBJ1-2	TGTGCCAGCAGCCCAAGACAGGGACAGGGTAACTATGGCTACACCTTC	CASSPRQGQGNYGYTF
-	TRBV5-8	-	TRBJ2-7	TGTGCCAGCAGCTTGGGCGGGGAGGAGTACTTC	CASSLGGEEYF
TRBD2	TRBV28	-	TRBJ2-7	TGTGCCAGCAGTGTCCCAAGAGCTAGCGGGTTCTACGAGCAGTACTTC	CASSVPRASGFYEQYF
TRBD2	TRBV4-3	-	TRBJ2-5	TGCGCCAGCAGCCAAGATAAACTAGCGGGTGTAGAGACCCAGTACTTC	CASSQDKLAGVETQYF
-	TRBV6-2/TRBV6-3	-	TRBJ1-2	TGTGCCAGCAGTCTCCCCAGCCAGGCCTATGGCTACACCTTC	CASSLPSQAYGYTF